This T cell receptor beta chain is from a study of T cell clones after liver transplantation. Background on the study: Draws occurred before transplant, before withdrawal, and after complete or failed withdrawal.

CD3+CD4+ and CD3+CD8+ cells were FACS-sorted from thawed unstimulated PBMCs. The sample holds a few counts of this clone. Its matching antigen is unknown. Study-wide results and caveats: In 5 of 8 subjects, circulating graft-donor-reactive CD4 TCRbeta sequences fell significantly after transplant.

TCRdb's table, derived via immunoSEQ multiplex PCR, lists solely in-frame clones and lacks some. Among just under 60,000 clones, approximately 70% were seen once, and the ten largest hold 2.5% to 3%. This specimen consisted of CD4+ T cells from blood, obtained at the 15-month timepoint. This receptor was identified in a human patient who received a liver transplant. The graft donor may have contributed some T cells.

DNA for the CDR3: TGTGCCATCAGTGAGGGGCTAGCGGGCAGCCTATACAATGAGCAGTTCTTC. Its protein product is CAISEGLAGSLYNEQFF. V usage is TRBV10-3 and J usage is TRBJ2-1, with 8 bases lining up with TRBD2. Germline V gives CDR1 ENHRY, CDR2 SYGVKD. The CDR3 has 17 amino acids. V trimming: 2 bases; J trimming: 4 bases; junction bases outside the gene matches: 10.